This note documents a single T cell receptor beta chain sequence. Study processing details: Cell counts per sample came from amplifying reference gene primers. TCRdb's copy holds only in-frame clones and misses some; the assay was immunoSEQ multiplex PCR. The DNA was the basis for D and trimming; V, J and clone size are from that table. The sample comprises around 200,000 clones, over 75% of which are singletons, and approximately 3% rests with the top ten. This sample stems from a study of blood T cell repertoires in COVID-19. Background on the study: Material from acute and convalescent COVID-19 was sourced from the United States, Italy and Spain. PBMCs, B-cell-depleted T cells, or T cells were the source of the cDNA or gDNA that made up the material.

The CDR3 runs to 11 residues. The V end lost 7 bases, the J end lost 6 bases, and 11 bases lay between the germline ends. Germline V gene lookup returns CDR1 DFQATT and CDR2 SNEGSKA (reference sequence). The V call is TRBV20-1, the J call TRBJ2-3; a weak D match, TRBD2 (6 bases). This receptor was identified in a woman older than 75 with active or convalescent COVID-19. Sequencing was done on a sample of peripheral blood. The DNA of the CDR3 is TGCAGTGGGGAGGTGGGGGATACGCAGTATTTT. Translation gives CSGEVGDTQYF.